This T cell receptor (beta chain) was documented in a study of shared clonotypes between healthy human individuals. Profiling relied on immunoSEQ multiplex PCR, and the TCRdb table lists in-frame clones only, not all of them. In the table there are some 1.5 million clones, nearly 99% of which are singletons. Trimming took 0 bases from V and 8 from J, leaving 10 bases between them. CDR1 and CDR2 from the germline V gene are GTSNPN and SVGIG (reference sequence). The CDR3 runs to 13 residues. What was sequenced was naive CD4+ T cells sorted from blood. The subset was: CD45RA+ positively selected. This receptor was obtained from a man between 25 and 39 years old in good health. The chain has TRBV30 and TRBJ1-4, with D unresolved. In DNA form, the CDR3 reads TGTGCCTGGAGTGTCAGGAGGAAAGAAAAACTGTTTTTT. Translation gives CAWSVRRKEKLFF.